This is a list of T cell receptor beta chains from one sample in a study of T cell responses to AZD1222 COVID-19 vaccine. Here immunoSEQ multiplex PCR was the method, and the copy in TCRdb shows in-frame clones only, minus some. Of 150,000 to 200,000 clones listed, less than 95% are singletons. The input for sequencing was peripheral blood, taken on day 0 of AZD1222 vaccination. The receptors originated from an adult in good health. CDR3s include the opening cysteine and the closing phenylalanine or tryptophan. The D gene is left open where the match is weak. Some rows have no size entry. The others give once, few or many, or a class for an expanded clone.

D gene,clone size,V gene,J gene,CDR3 protein,CDR3 DNA
NA,once,TRBV7-9,TRBJ1-1,CASSFGRGTEAFF,TGTGCCAGCAGCTTCGGTCGGGGAACTGAAGCTTTCTTT
NA,NA,TRBV5-1,TRBJ2-3,CASSLGLSADTQYF,TGCGCCAGCAGCTTGGGGCTGAGTGCAGATACGCAGTATTTT
NA,NA,TRBV7-9,TRBJ1-1,CASSLGRGGDTEAFF,TGTGCCAGCAGCTTAGGGAGGGGAGGGGACACTGAAGCTTTCTTT
TRBD2,NA,TRBV20-1,TRBJ2-1,CSASIRTRSSYNEQFF,TGCAGTGCTAGTATTAGGACTAGAAGCTCCTACAATGAGCAGTTCTTC
NA,NA,TRBV7-2,TRBJ1-5,CASSLAHGSHQPQHF,TGTGCCAGCAGCTTAGCGCATGGCAGCCATCAGCCCCAGCATTTT
TRBD1,NA,TRBV28,TRBJ1-2,CASSLQGAGYTF,TGTGCCAGCAGCTTGCAGGGGGCAGGCTACACCTTC
TRBD1,NA,TRBV7-9,TRBJ1-1,CASRGQGSTEAFF,TGTGCCAGCAGGGGACAGGGATCGACTGAAGCTTTCTTT
TRBD2,NA,TRBV6-5,TRBJ2-3,CASNLSSGGRNTQYF,TGTGCCAGCAATCTTTCTAGCGGGGGGCGGAATACGCAGTATTTT
TRBD2,NA,TRBV24-1,TRBJ2-1,CATSDSETSGIGEQFF,TGTGCCACCAGTGATTCTGAGACTAGCGGGATAGGGGAGCAGTTCTTC
NA,NA,TRBV28,TRBJ2-7,CASSAEGRTILTYEQYF,TGTGCCAGCAGCGCGGAGGGACGGACGATTCTTACCTACGAGCAGTACTTC
NA,NA,TRBV9,TRBJ2-3,CASSPKPYTDTQYF,TGTGCCAGCAGCCCCAAACCATACACAGATACGCAGTATTTT
NA,NA,TRBV29-1,TRBJ2-1,CSVERSAGSLSSYNEQFF,TGCAGCGTTGAACGTTCGGCAGGCAGCTTAAGCTCCTACAATGAGCAGTTCTTC
NA,NA,TRBV5-1,TRBJ1-1,CASSLTGWGTEAFF,TGCGCCAGCAGCTTGACAGGATGGGGCACTGAAGCTTTCTTT
TRBD1,NA,TRBV5-1,TRBJ1-6,CASSHTGGNSPLHF,TGCGCCAGCAGCCATACAGGGGGGAATTCACCCCTCCACTTT
NA,few,TRBV6-5,TRBJ2-7,CASGRGSRYEQYF,TGTGCCAGCGGGAGGGGGAGTCGGTACGAGCAGTACTTC
NA,NA,TRBV29-1,TRBJ2-4,CSVRSREVRGAKNIQYF,TGCAGCGTCCGGTCCAGGGAAGTCCGGGGGGCCAAAAACATTCAGTACTTC
NA,NA,TRBV7-3,TRBJ2-2,CASSPDSNTGELFF,TGTGCCAGCAGCCCGGACAGCAACACCGGGGAGCTGTTTTTT
NA,few,TRBV6-5,TRBJ1-2,CASRQETYGYTF,TGTGCCAGCAGGCAAGAAACATATGGCTACACCTTC
TRBD2,NA,TRBV12-5,TRBJ2-7,CASGLVVLAGGPVGSYEQYF,TGTGCTAGTGGTTTAGTAGTACTAGCGGGAGGGCCGGTGGGATCCTACGAGCAGTACTTC
NA,NA,TRBV7-2,TRBJ1-1,CASSFQRRAITEAFF,TGTGCCAGCAGCTTCCAGCGGAGAGCAATCACTGAAGCTTTCTTT
NA,few,TRBV21-1,TRBJ2-3,CARKRGSRDTQYF,TGTGCCAGAAAAAGGGGGAGCAGGGATACGCAGTATTTT
NA,NA,TRBV6-5,TRBJ1-4,CASRQRNEKLFF,TGTGCCAGCAGGCAGCGAAATGAAAAACTGTTTTTT
NA,NA,TRBV5-4,TRBJ1-1,CASSLWAAMNTEAFF,TGTGCCAGCAGCTTGTGGGCCGCGATGAACACTGAAGCTTTCTTT
TRBD1,NA,TRBV5-1,TRBJ2-6,CASSPGGAGANVLTF,TGCGCCAGCAGCCCAGGGGGTGCTGGGGCCAACGTCCTGACTTTC
NA,NA,TRBV5-4,TRBJ2-3,CASSLAGRSTDTQYF,TGTGCCAGCAGCTTGGCGGGACGTAGCACAGATACGCAGTATTTT
NA,NA,TRBV3-1/TRBV3-2,TRBJ2-3,CASSQSRLDTQYF,TGTGCCAGCAGCCAGTCTAGGTTAGATACGCAGTATTTT
NA,NA,TRBV5-1,TRBJ1-1,CASTQRSGAEAFF,TGCGCCAGCACGCAGCGGTCAGGGGCTGAAGCTTTCTTT
NA,once,TRBV29-1,TRBJ2-7,CSVGTAAYEQYF,TGCAGCGTTGGGACAGCAGCCTACGAGCAGTACTTC
TRBD1,NA,TRBV24-1,TRBJ1-4,CATSDPTGAGNEKLFF,TGTGCCACCAGTGATCCCACAGGGGCCGGAAATGAAAAACTGTTTTTT
NA,NA,TRBV11-2,TRBJ1-6,CASSLLGGFSGDNSPLHF,TGTGCCAGCAGCTTATTGGGAGGGTTTTCGGGAGATAATTCACCCCTCCACTTT
NA,NA,TRBV5-6,TRBJ1-2,CASSFLYVGYGYTF,TGTGCCAGCAGCTTTCTGTACGTAGGATATGGCTACACCTTC
TRBD1,NA,TRBV4-2,TRBJ1-2,CASSHSLKGARNYGYTF,TGTGCCAGCAGCCATTCCTTAAAGGGGGCGCGTAACTATGGCTACACCTTC
TRBD2,few,TRBV28,TRBJ2-3,CATSESSGRGFGTDTQYF,TGTGCCACCTCGGAAAGTAGCGGGAGAGGTTTCGGCACAGATACGCAGTATTTT